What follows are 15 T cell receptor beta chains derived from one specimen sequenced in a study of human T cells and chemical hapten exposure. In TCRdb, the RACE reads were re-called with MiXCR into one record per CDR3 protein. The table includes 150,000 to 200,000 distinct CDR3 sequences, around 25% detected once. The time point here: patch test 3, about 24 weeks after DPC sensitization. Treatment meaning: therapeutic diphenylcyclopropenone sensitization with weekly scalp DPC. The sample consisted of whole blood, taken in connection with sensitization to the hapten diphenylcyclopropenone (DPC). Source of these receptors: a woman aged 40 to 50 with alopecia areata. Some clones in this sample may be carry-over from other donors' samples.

This CDR3 reads CASKLAQQETQYF. The CDR3 DNA reads TGTGCCAGCAAGCTTGCACAGCAAGAGACCCAGTACTTC. This rearrangement joins TRBV2 to TRBJ2-5; D is unresolved. CDR3 length: 13 residues. Deletions cut 7 bases from V and 2 bases from J, with 11 bases between. The V gene's germline CDR1 is SNHLY and CDR2 FYNNEI.

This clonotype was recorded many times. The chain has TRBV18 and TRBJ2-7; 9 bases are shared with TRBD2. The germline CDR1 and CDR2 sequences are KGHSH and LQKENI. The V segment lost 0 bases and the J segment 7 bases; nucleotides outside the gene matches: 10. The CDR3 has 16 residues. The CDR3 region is CASSPPESGRSGEQYF. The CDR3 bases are TGTGCCAGCTCACCACCCGAAAGCGGGAGGTCGGGGGAGCAGTACTTC.

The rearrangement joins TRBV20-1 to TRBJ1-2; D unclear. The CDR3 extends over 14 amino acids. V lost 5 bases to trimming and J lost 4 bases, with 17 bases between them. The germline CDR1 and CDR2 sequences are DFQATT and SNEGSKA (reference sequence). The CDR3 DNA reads TGCAGTGCTCGTAATTTTTATGGTGGCTATGGCTACACCTTC. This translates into CSARNFYGGYGYTF.

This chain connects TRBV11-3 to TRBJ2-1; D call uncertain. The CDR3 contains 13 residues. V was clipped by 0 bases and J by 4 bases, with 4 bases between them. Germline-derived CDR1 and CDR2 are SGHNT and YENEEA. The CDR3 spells CASSLESYNEQFF. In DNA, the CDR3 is TGTGCCAGCAGCTTAGAGTCTTACAATGAGCAGTTCTTC.

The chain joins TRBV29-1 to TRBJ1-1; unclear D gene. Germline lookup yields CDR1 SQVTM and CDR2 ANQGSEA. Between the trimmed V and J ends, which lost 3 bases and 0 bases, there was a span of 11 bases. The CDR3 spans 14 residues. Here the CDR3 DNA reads TGCAGCGTTGACCGTACCCTCATGAACACTGAAGCTTTCTTT. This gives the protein CSVDRTLMNTEAFF.

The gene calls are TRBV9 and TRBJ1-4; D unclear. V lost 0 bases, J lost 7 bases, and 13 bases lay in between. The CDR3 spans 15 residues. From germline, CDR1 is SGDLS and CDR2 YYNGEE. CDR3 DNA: TGTGCCAGCAGCGTAGTTGAGGGCTACGGTGAAAAACTGTTTTTT. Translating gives CASSVVEGYGEKLFF.

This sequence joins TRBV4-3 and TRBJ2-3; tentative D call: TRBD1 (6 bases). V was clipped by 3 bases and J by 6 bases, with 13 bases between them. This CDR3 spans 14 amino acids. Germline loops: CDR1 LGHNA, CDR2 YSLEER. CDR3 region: CASSQGAGSDTQYF. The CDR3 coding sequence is TGCGCCAGCAGCCAGGGGGCCGGTTCGGATACGCAGTATTTT.

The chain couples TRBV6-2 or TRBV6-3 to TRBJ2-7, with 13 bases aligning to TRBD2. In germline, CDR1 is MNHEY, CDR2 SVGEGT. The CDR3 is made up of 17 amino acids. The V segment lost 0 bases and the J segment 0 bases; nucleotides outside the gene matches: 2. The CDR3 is CASSYSGTSGTSYEQYF. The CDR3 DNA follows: TGTGCCAGCAGTTACTCAGGGACTAGCGGGACCTCCTACGAGCAGTACTTC.

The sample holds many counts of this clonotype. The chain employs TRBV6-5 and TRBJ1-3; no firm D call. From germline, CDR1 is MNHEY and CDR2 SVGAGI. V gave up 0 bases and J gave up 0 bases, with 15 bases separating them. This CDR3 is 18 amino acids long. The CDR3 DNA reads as TGTGCCAGCAGTTACTCGATCAGCGGGGAACACTCTGGAAACACCATATATTTT. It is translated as CASSYSISGEHSGNTIYF.

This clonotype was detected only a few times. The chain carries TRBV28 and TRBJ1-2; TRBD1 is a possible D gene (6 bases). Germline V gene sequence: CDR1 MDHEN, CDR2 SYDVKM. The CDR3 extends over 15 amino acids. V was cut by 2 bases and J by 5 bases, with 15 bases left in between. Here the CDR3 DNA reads TGTGCCAGCAGTTTACCCCCGGGCAGGGGATATGGCTACACCTTC. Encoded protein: CASSLPPGRGYGYTF.

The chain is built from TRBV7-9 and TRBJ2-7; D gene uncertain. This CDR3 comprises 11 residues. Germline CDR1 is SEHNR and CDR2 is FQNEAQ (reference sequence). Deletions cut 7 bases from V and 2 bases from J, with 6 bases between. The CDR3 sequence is CASTIAYEQYF. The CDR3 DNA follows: TGTGCCAGCACTATAGCCTACGAGCAGTACTTC.

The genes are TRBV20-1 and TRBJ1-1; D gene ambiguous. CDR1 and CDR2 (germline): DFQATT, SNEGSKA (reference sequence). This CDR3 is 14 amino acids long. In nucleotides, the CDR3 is TGCAGCGCACGAATTGGCGCCCGAAACACTGAAGCTTTCTTT. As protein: CSARIGARNTEAFF.

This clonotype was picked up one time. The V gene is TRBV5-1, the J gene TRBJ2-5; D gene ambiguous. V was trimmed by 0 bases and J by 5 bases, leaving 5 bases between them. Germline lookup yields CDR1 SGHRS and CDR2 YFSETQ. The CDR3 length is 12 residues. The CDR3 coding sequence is TGCGCCAGCAGCTTGGATTCGGAGACCCAGTACTTC. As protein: CASSLDSETQYF. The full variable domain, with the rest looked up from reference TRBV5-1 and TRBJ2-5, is KAGVTQTPRYLIKTRGQQVTLSCSPISGHRSVSWYQQTPGQGLQFLFEYFSETQRNKGNFPGRFSGRQFSNSRSEMNVSTLELGDSALYLCASSLDSETQYFGPGTRLLVL.

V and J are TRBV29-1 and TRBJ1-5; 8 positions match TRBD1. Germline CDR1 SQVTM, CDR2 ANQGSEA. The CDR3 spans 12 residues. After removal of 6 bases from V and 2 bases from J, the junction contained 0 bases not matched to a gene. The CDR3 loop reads CSVGQGNQPQHF. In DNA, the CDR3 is TGCAGCGTGGGACAGGGCAATCAGCCCCAGCATTTT.

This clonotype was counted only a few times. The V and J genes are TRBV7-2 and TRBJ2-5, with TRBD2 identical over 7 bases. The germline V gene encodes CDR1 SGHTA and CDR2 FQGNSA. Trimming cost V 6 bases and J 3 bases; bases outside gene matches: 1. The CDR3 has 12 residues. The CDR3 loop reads CASRSGKETQYF. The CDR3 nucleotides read TGTGCCAGCAGGAGCGGGAAAGAGACCCAGTACTTC.